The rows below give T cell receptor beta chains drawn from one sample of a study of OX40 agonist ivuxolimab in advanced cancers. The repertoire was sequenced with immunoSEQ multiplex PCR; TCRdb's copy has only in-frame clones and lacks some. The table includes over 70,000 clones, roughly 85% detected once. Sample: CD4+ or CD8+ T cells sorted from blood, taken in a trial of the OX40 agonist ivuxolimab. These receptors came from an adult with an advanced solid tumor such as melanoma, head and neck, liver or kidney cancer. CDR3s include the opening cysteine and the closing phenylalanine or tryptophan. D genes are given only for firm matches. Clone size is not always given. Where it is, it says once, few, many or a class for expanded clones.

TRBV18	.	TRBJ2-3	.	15	TGTGCCAGCTCCCCCGGGACGGACGATACAGATACGCAGTATTTT	CASSPGTDDTDTQYF
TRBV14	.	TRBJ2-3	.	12	TGTGCCAGCAGCCCCACAGGGACTCCGCAGTATTTT	CASSPTGTPQYF
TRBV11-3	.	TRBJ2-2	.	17	TGTGCCAGCAGCTTAGATTTCCCCCCGGGAGTAACCGGGGAGCTGTTTTTT	CASSLDFPPGVTGELFF
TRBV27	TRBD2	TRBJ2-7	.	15	TGTGCCAGCACCTCGATAGCGGGGGGCTACTACGAGCAGTACTTC	CASTSIAGGYYEQYF
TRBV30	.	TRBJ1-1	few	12	TGTGCCTGGAGTCCCCAGAACACTGAAGCTTTCTTT	CAWSPQNTEAFF
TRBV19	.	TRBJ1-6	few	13	TGTGCCAGTAGTATAGAGAAGTCTTCACCCCTCCACTTT	CASSIEKSSPLHF
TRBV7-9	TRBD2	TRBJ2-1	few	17	TGTGCCAGCAGCCCGCCGATTCGGCTAGCGGTCTCCAATGAGCAGTTCTTC	CASSPPIRLAVSNEQFF
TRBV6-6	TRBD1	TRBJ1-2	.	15	TGTGCCAGCAGTTACCGGGACAGGGGGAACTATGGCTACACCTTC	CASSYRDRGNYGYTF
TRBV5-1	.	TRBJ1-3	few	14	TGCGCCAGCAGCTTGTCCAGGGCTGGAAACACCATATATTTT	CASSLSRAGNTIYF
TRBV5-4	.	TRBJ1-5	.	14	TGTGCCAGCAGCTTAAGTGTGGGGAATCAGCCCCAGCATTTT	CASSLSVGNQPQHF
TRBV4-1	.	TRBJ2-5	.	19	TGCGCCAGCAGCCAAGTAGGGTTCCAGTTAATCCATAATCGGGAGACCCAGTACTTC	CASSQVGFQLIHNRETQYF
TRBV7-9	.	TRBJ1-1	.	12	TGTGCCAGCAGTGAATACCTCCTAGCAGGTTTCTTT	CASSEYLLAGFF
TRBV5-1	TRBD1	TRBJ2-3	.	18	TGCGCCAGCAGGCCCGGACAGGGGCGCCCCTCTAGCACAGATACGCAGTATTTT	CASRPGQGRPSSTDTQYF
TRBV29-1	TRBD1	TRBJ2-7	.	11	TGCAGCATACAGGGGTCCTACGAGCAGTACTTC	CSIQGSYEQYF
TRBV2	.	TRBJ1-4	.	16	TGTGCCAGCAGTGTACTTGGGCCGGCAACTAATGAAAAACTGTTTTTT	CASSVLGPATNEKLFF
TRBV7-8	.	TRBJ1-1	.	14	TGTGCCAGCAGCTTTCAGGGGAGGGACACTGAAGCTTTCTTT	CASSFQGRDTEAFF
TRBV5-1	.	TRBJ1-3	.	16	TGCGCCAGCAGCTTCATCCCGACAGACTCTGGAAACACCATATATTTT	CASSFIPTDSGNTIYF
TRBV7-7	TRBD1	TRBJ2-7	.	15	TGTGCTAGCAGCTGCGACAGGGGTCGAAAACGCGAGCAGTACTTC	CASSCDRGRKREQYF
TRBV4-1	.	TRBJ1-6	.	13	TGCGCCAGCAGCCAAGAAAGGGTTTCACCCCTCCACTTT	CASSQERVSPLHF
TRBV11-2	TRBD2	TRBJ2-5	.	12	TGTGCCAGCCGGGGGGACCAAGAGACCCAGTACTTC	CASRGDQETQYF
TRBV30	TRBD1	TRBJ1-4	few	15	TGTGCTTGTTCCGGGACAGGGTCTACTAATGAAAAACTGTTTTTT	CACSGTGSTNEKLFF
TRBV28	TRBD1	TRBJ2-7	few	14	TGTGCCAGCACCCAACAGGGGCCATCCTACGAGCAGTACTTC	CASTQQGPSYEQYF
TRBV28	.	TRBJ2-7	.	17	TGTGCCAGCATGATGGGAGTAGGGACTCCGACCTCCTACGAGCAGTACTTC	CASMMGVGTPTSYEQYF
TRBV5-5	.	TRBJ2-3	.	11	TGTGCCAGCAGCTTCACAGATACGCAGTATTTT	CASSFTDTQYF
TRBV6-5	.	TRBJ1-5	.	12	TGTGCCAGCAGCAACAGGAGAGGTACCCAGCATTTT	CASSNRRGTQHF
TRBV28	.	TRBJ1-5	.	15	TGTGCCAGCAGTTCTGGGGACTATAGCAATCAGCCCCAGCATTTT	CASSSGDYSNQPQHF
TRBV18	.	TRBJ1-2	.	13	TGTGCCAGCTCACAGTCCGGAGATCATGGCTACACCTTC	CASSQSGDHGYTF
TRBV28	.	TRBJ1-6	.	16	TGTGCCAGTAAAACCTGGGCGGGGGCTGGGGATTCACCCCTCCACTTT	CASKTWAGAGDSPLHF
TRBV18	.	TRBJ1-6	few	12	TGTGCCAGCTCACTCAGGGTTTCACCCCTCCACTTT	CASSLRVSPLHF
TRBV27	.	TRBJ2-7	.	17	TGTGCCAGCAGTCCCGCAGCAGGGGCTCTTGGATCCTACGAGCAGTACTTC	CASSPAAGALGSYEQYF
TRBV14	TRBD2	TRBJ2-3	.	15	TGTGCCAGCAGCCCCTACGGGGGGGCAGAGGATACGCAGTATTTT	CASSPYGGAEDTQYF
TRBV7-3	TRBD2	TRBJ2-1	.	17	TGTGCCAGCAGCTCGAAGCCTACTAGCGGGGCCTACAATGAGCAGTTCTTC	CASSSKPTSGAYNEQFF
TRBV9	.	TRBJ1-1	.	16	TGTGCCAGCAGCGTAGCTCTGGGGGCACCAAACACTGAAGCTTTCTTT	CASSVALGAPNTEAFF
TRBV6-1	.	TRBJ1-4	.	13	TGTGCCAGCAGTGTGGACGTCGGCGAAAAACTGTTTTTT	CASSVDVGEKLFF
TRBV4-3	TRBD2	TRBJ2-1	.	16	TGCGCCAGCAGCTCCCGACTAGCGGGGGTAAGCAATGAGCAGTTCTTC	CASSSRLAGVSNEQFF
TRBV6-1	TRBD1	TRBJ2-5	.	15	TGTGCCAGCACCAGACAAGACAGGGACCAAGAGACCCAGTACTTC	CASTRQDRDQETQYF
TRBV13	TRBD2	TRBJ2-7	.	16	TGTGCCAGCAGCTTAGGCCGGGGGGGACTCGGCTACGAGCAGTACTTC	CASSLGRGGLGYEQYF
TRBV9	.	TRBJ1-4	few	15	TGTGCCAGCAGCGTAGCGGGTGGGGCTAATGAAAAACTGTTTTTT	CASSVAGGANEKLFF
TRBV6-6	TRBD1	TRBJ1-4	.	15	TGTGCCAGCAGTACTAGACAGGGCAAGGATGAAAAACTGTTTTTT	CASSTRQGKDEKLFF
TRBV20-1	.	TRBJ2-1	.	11	TGCAGTGCTAGAGGAGGGAAGGAGCAGTTCTTC	CSARGGKEQFF
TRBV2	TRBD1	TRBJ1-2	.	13	TGTGCCAGCGCTGCAGGGGGCGTTGGTGGCTACACCTTC	CASAAGGVGGYTF
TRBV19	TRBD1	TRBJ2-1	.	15	TGTGCCAGTAGTATAGGCACTACAGGGGACAATGAGCAGTTCTTC	CASSIGTTGDNEQFF
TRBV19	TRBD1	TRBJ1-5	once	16	TGTGCCAGCAGGGCTCCGGGACAGGGAGGCGGACAGCCCCAGCATTTT	CASRAPGQGGGQPQHF
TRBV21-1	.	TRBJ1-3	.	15	TGTGCCAGCAGCAAGCAGCAATTCTCTGGAAACACCATATATTTT	CASSKQQFSGNTIYF
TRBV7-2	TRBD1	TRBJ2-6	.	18	TGTGCCAGCAGCGTAAGGACAGGGGTATGGTCTGGGGCCAACGTCCTGACTTTC	CASSVRTGVWSGANVLTF
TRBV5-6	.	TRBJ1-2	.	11	TGTGCCAGCAGCTTGGAGGGTGGCTACACCTTC	CASSLEGGYTF
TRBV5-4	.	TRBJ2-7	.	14	TGTGCCAGCAGCGGAAAACAGGACGGTTACGAGCAGTACTTC	CASSGKQDGYEQYF